What follows is one T cell receptor (beta chain) and its context. Its cognate antigen is unknown. V lost 0 bases and J lost 3, with 12 bases in between. The CDR3 consists of 15 residues. Germline lookup yields CDR1 LNHDA and CDR2 SQIVND (reference sequence). This sample was taken from a study of cytomegalovirus exposure and HLA in healthy donors. Study-level background: When 350 to 500 donors were genotyped, about 81% of them were found to fall in the Caucasian-associated ancestry cluster. Broader study findings: In an earlier analysis, productive rearrangement rates for most beta V segments clustered near 87% or 30%.

A multiplex PCR was run with 60 Vbeta primers and 13 Jbeta primers. In the original workflow: Approximately 10 million shared chains were among roughly 81 million unique TCR beta chains counted in a later analysis. Assay used: immunoSEQ multiplex PCR; TCRdb lists only in-frame clones, some missing. Clonal size and the V and J genes are those of that table, whereas D and trimming came from the DNA. The sample includes around 110,000 clones, 81% seen only once; the top ten take roughly 3.9%. The J gene is TRBJ2-7, the V gene TRBV19; the D gene is possibly TRBD2 (6 bases). Sequenced material: PBMCs. The receptor was derived from a woman younger than 45 in good health and CMV-seronegative. The CDR3 spells CASSIDQRESYEQYF. The CDR3 nucleotides read TGTGCCAGTAGTATAGATCAACGGGAGAGCTACGAGCAGTACTTC.